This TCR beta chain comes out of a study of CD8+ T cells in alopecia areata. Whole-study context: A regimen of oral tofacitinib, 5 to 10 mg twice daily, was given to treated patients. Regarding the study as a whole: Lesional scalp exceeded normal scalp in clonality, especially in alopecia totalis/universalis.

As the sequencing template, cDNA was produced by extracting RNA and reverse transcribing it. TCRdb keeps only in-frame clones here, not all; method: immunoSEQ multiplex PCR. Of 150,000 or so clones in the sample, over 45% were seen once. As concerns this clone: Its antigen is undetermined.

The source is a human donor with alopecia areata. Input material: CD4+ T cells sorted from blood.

For the CDR3, the DNA is TGTGCCAGCAGCTTGTGGAGTATCTCTGGGGCCAACGTCCTGACTTTC. It specifies CASSLWSISGANVLTF. The J gene is TRBJ2-6, the V gene TRBV7-2; D uncertain. CDR3 length: 16 residues. V dropped 3 bases and J dropped 0 bases, with 9 bases sitting between them. Germline CDR1 is SGHTA and CDR2 is FQGNSA. Variable domain in full (rest from reference TRBV7-2 and TRBJ2-6): GAGVSQSPSNKVTEKGKDVELRCDPISGHTALYWYRQSLGQGLEFLIYFQGNSAPDKSGLPSDRFSAERTGGSVSTLTIQRTQQEDSAVYLCASSLWSISGANVLTFGAGSRLTVL.